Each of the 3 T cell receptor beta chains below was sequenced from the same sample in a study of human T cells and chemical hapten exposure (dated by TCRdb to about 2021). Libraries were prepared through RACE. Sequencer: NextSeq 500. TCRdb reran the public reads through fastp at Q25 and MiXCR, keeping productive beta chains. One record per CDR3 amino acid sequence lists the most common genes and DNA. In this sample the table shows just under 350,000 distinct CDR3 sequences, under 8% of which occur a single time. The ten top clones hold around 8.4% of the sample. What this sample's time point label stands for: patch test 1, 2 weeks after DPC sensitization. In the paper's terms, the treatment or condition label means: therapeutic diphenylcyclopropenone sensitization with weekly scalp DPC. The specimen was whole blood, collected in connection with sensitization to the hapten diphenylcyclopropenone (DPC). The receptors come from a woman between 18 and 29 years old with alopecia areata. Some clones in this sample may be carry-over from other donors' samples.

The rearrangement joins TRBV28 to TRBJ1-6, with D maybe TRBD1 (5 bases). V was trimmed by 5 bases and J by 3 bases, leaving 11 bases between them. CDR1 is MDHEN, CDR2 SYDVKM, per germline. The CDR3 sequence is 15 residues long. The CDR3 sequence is CASSPLDSYNSPLHF. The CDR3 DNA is TGTGCCAGCAGTCCCTTAGACAGCTATAATTCACCCCTCCACTTT.

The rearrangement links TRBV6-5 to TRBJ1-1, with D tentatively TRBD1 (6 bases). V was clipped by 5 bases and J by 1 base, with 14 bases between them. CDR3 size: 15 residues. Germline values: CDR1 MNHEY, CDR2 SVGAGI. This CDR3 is CASSHQTGRNTEAFF. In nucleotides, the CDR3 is TGTGCCAGCAGTCACCAGACAGGACGGAACACTGAAGCTTTCTTT.

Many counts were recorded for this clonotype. CDR3 loop: CAISVWDRRLNTEAFF. The CDR3 nucleotides are TGTGCCATCAGTGTATGGGACAGGAGATTGAACACTGAAGCTTTCTTT. The chain links TRBV10-3 to TRBJ1-1; 8 bases map to TRBD1. The V and J ends lost 4 bases and 0 bases, in that order; junction bases with no gene match: 7. Germline V gives CDR1 ENHRY, CDR2 SYGVKD. The CDR3 is made up of 16 amino acids.